This T cell receptor (beta chain) comes out of a study of vaccination effects on CD4 cells after COVID-19. V lost 2 bases, J lost 6 bases, and 14 bases lay in between. CDR3 size: 14 residues. Looked up from germline, CDR1 is GTSNPN and CDR2 is SVGIG (reference sequence). In this sample, this clone turned up once. No antigen is known for it. Clones were sequenced by immunoSEQ multiplex PCR, and TCRdb holds only the in-frame ones, with some missing. This sample has tens of thousands of clones, with approximately 70% found just once. The authors isolated CD4+ T cells after ten to eleven days of culture. V gene TRBV30 combines with J gene TRBJ1-5; D perhaps matches TRBD1 (5 bases). The sample was CD4+ T cells from PBMCs cultured without peptide, taken before COVID-19 vaccination. This receptor was obtained from a human donor who had a prior SARS-CoV-2 infection. The CDR3 DNA reads as TGTGCCTGGAGTCTCTCAACCGGGGGTCAGCCCCAGCATTTT. Translating it yields CAWSLSTGGQPQHF.